A selection of T cell receptor beta chains follows, all from one sample in a study of blood T cell repertoires in COVID-19. Libraries were prepared by immunoSEQ multiplex PCR; TCRdb keeps only in-frame clonotypes and omits some of them. The repertoire holds tens of thousands of clones, with 86% as singletons. The sequenced material came from peripheral blood. These receptors originate from a human donor in a cohort sampled during active COVID-19. The CDR3 runs from the conserved cysteine through the conserved F or W. Each record gives: J gene, V gene, clone size, D gene, CDR3 protein, CDR3 DNA. A D gene is named only where the DNA matches it firmly. Size is stated for part of the rows, as once, few or many counts, or as a class when the clone is expanded.

>TRBJ1-6|TRBV25-1|once|-
CASSDAASSYNSPLHF
TGTGCCAGCAGTGATGCAGCGAGCTCCTATAATTCACCCCTCCACTTT
>TRBJ2-5|TRBV5-1|-|TRBD2
CASSLSTSGRKETQYF
TGCGCCAGCAGCTTGAGTACTAGCGGAAGGAAAGAGACCCAGTACTTC
>TRBJ2-5|TRBV5-1|once|-
CASSQQDGETQYF
TGCGCCAGCAGCCAACAGGACGGAGAGACCCAGTACTTC
>TRBJ2-5|TRBV11-3|-|TRBD1
CASSSGQGVGETQYF
TGTGCCAGCAGCTCGGGACAGGGGGTCGGTGAGACCCAGTACTTC
>TRBJ1-4|TRBV7-9|-|TRBD1
CASSLGDRGRSTNEKLFF
TGTGCCAGCAGCTTAGGGGACAGGGGTCGTTCAACTAATGAAAAACTGTTTTTT
>TRBJ2-5|TRBV11-2|-|-
CASSLEGARETQYF
TGTGCCAGCAGCTTAGAGGGGGCGAGGGAGACCCAGTACTTC
>TRBJ2-1|TRBV5-1|-|TRBD1
CASSRAGTGIYNEQFF
TGCGCCAGCAGCCGGGCGGGGACAGGCATCTACAATGAGCAGTTCTTC
>TRBJ2-6|TRBV19|-|TRBD1
CASSMRVLGDRGRAGANVLTF
TGTGCCAGTAGTATGAGGGTTCTGGGAGACAGGGGGCGCGCTGGGGCCAACGTCCTGACTTTC
>TRBJ1-4|TRBV28|-|TRBD1
CASSNRDRNEKLFF
TGTGCCAGCTCTAACCGGGACAGAAATGAAAAACTGTTTTTT
>TRBJ1-1|TRBV19|-|-
CASSIDWGGATEAFF
TGTGCCAGTAGTATAGATTGGGGGGGCGCCACTGAAGCTTTCTTT
>TRBJ2-7|TRBV11-3|-|TRBD1
CASSAYRGHEQYF
TGTGCCAGCAGCGCATACAGGGGCCACGAGCAGTACTTC
>TRBJ2-5|TRBV3-1/TRBV3-2|-|TRBD1
CASVRTGGLETQYF
TGTGCCAGCGTCCGGACAGGGGGCTTAGAGACCCAGTACTTC
>TRBJ1-1|TRBV10-3|-|TRBD1
CAISANQGVEAFF
TGTGCCATCAGTGCGAACCAGGGGGTTGAAGCTTTCTTT
>TRBJ2-7|TRBV2|-|-
CASSDSVPYEQYF
TGTGCCAGCAGTGATAGTGTGCCCTACGAGCAGTACTTC
>TRBJ2-1|TRBV6-1|-|-
CASSEEAGASSYNEQFF
TGTGCCAGCAGTGAAGAAGCGGGTGCCAGCTCCTACAATGAGCAGTTCTTC
>TRBJ2-1|TRBV2|-|TRBD1
CASSERQGAIYNEQFF
TGTGCCAGCAGTGAAAGACAGGGGGCAATCTACAATGAGCAGTTCTTC
>TRBJ2-5|TRBV9|few|TRBD2
CASSPTGLAYETQYF
TGTGCCAGCAGCCCCACGGGACTAGCTTATGAGACCCAGTACTTC
>TRBJ1-1|TRBV10-3|-|-
CAISESASGHTNTEAFF
TGTGCCATCAGTGAGTCAGCCAGTGGGCACACGAACACTGAAGCTTTCTTT
>TRBJ1-1|TRBV13|few|TRBD1
CASSLSGGTEAFF
TGTGCCAGCAGCTTATCAGGGGGCACTGAAGCTTTCTTT
>TRBJ1-3|TRBV7-6|-|-
CASSDYPRGNTIYF
TGTGCCAGCAGCGACTACCCGAGAGGAAACACCATATATTTT
>TRBJ2-7|TRBV4-2|few|TRBD1
CASSQVGQGAEQYF
TGTGCCAGCAGCCAAGTTGGACAGGGAGCCGAGCAGTACTTC
>TRBJ2-7|TRBV21-1|-|-
CASSNRDRGSYEQYF
TGTGCCAGCAGCAATAGGGACAGGGGCTCCTACGAGCAGTACTTC
>TRBJ2-7|TRBV27|-|TRBD1
CASSYNRGYEQYF
TGTGCCAGCAGTTATAACAGGGGCTACGAGCAGTACTTC
>TRBJ2-2|TRBV19|few|-
CAGRGDTGELFF
TGTGCCGGCAGGGGCGACACCGGGGAGCTGTTTTTT
>TRBJ2-2|TRBV6-5|-|TRBD1
CASTRGTGNTGELFF
TGTGCCAGCACCCGAGGGACAGGGAACACCGGGGAGCTGTTTTTT
>TRBJ1-1|TRBV6-4|-|-
CASRARRDPNAEAFF
TGTGCCAGCAGGGCCCGGAGGGACCCGAACGCTGAAGCTTTCTTT
>TRBJ2-1|TRBV2|-|-
CASSERGPIGEQFF
TGTGCCAGCAGTGAACGCGGGCCGATAGGAGAGCAGTTCTTC
>TRBJ2-3|TRBV5-8|-|TRBD2
CASSLRVAGDPDTQYF
TGTGCCAGCAGCTTGAGGGTAGCGGGGGACCCAGATACGCAGTATTTT
>TRBJ2-1|TRBV5-1|-|-
CASSLASTVYNEQFF
TGCGCCAGCAGCTTGGCAAGTACAGTCTACAATGAGCAGTTCTTC
>TRBJ2-1|TRBV27|-|TRBD2
CASSSLLRGGQDNEQFF
TGTGCCAGCAGTTCGCTGTTGCGGGGGGGCCAGGATAATGAGCAGTTCTTC
>TRBJ2-7|TRBV27|-|TRBD2
CASRRLGTNSYEQYF
TGTGCCAGCCGCCGACTTGGGACTAACTCCTACGAGCAGTACTTC
>TRBJ2-1|TRBV3-1/TRBV3-2|-|TRBD2
CASSLGSGGDYNEQFF
TGTGCCAGCAGCCTCGGGAGCGGGGGGGACTACAATGAGCAGTTCTTC
>TRBJ1-6|TRBV12-1|-|-
CASSRQGRGSPLHF
TGTGCCAGCAGCCGACAGGGGCGCGGATCACCCCTCCACTTT
>TRBJ2-3|TRBV2|-|TRBD1
CASRRGTGGILPHDTQYF
TGTGCCAGCAGGAGGGGGACAGGGGGCATTCTCCCCCACGATACGCAGTATTTT
>TRBJ1-6|TRBV11-1|-|TRBD1
CASSSRDRVVSPLHF
TGTGCCAGCAGCTCCCGGGACAGGGTTGTTTCACCCCTCCACTTT
>TRBJ1-1|TRBV3-1/TRBV3-2|-|-
CASSQVQGNTEAFF
TGTGCCAGCAGCCAAGTCCAGGGGAACACTGAAGCTTTCTTT
>TRBJ2-5|TRBV15|once|-
CATSAAGIWGETQYF
TGTGCCACCTCAGCGGCGGGGATCTGGGGGGAGACCCAGTACTTC
>TRBJ1-5|TRBV11-2|few|-
CASSGANSNQPQHF
TGTGCCAGCAGTGGGGCGAATAGCAATCAGCCCCAGCATTTT
>TRBJ2-1|TRBV5-1|-|TRBD2
CASAGGRGGNEQFF
TGCGCCAGTGCGGGAGGCCGGGGGGGAAATGAGCAGTTCTTC